These 14 T cell receptor beta chains were all obtained from the same sample, sequenced in a study of blood T cell repertoires in COVID-19. TCRdb's copy holds only in-frame clones and misses some; the assay was immunoSEQ multiplex PCR. The table has roughly 90,000 clones, 89% seen once. Material: peripheral blood. The receptors derive from a man aged 45-60 years with acute or convalescent COVID-19.

This clone was counted a single time. This chain links TRBV18 with TRBJ2-6; tentatively, D is TRBD1 (6 bases). Germline CDR1 is KGHSH and CDR2 is LQKENI. The CDR3 totals 17 residues. The V and J ends lost 8 bases and 0 bases respectively, with 17 bases between them. CDR3 amino acids: CASGAGVHSSGANVLTF. The CDR3, as DNA: TGTGCCAGCGGCGCAGGGGTCCACAGCTCTGGGGCCAACGTCCTGACTTTC.

The genes are TRBV19 and TRBJ2-3, with D maybe TRBD2 (5 bases). CDR1 LNHDA and CDR2 SQIVND come from the germline V gene (reference sequence). Trimming shortened V by 3 bases and J by 3 bases, and 10 bases separated the two germline ends. The CDR3 runs 14 residues. CDR3 coding DNA: TGTGCCAGTAGTATCTCCCCGGGGACAGATACGCAGTATTTT. It is translated as CASSISPGTDTQYF.

With respect to this clone: One junction end disagrees with the germline gene, perhaps due to a read error. V gene TRBV3-1 (or the pseudogene TRBV3-2) combines with J gene TRBJ2-7; D uncertain. CDR1 LGHDT and CDR2 YNNKEL come from the germline V gene (reference sequence). The CDR3 extends over 11 amino acids. This CDR3 reads CASSQDGLPSF. In nucleotides, the CDR3 is TGTGCCAGCAGCCAAGATGGGCTGCCTTCATTC.

The chain has TRBV30 and TRBJ2-5; TRBD1 is a possible D gene (6 bases). The CDR3 length is 14 residues. The ends were cut back, 1 base at V and 5 bases at J, with 14 bases in the middle. Germline V gene lookup returns CDR1 GTSNPN and CDR2 SVGIG (reference sequence). The CDR3 nucleotides read TGTGCCTGGAGTGGAACGGGTCAGGGGGAGACCCAGTACTTC. This codes for CAWSGTGQGETQYF.

J is TRBJ1-1 and V is TRBV6-1, with 10 nucleotides matching TRBD1. J lost 7 bases, V lost 3 bases, and 2 bases had no gene match. This CDR3 has 13 amino acids. Germline loops: CDR1 MNHNS, CDR2 SASEGT. The CDR3 DNA follows: TGTGCCAGCAGTGATAGGGACAGGGGTGAAGCTTTCTTT. This sequence encodes CASSDRDRGEAFF.

The J gene is TRBJ1-2, the V gene TRBV10-1; the match to TRBD1 covers 7 bases. The CDR3 contains 14 residues. In germline, CDR1 is WNHNN, CDR2 SYGVQD (reference sequence). Trimming at V came to 7 bases and at J to 1 base, leaving 6 bases not matched to a gene. The CDR3 loop is CASTRQGSNYGYTF. The CDR3 region has the DNA TGCGCCAGCACCCGACAGGGAAGTAACTATGGCTACACCTTC.

The V call is TRBV6-5, the J call TRBJ2-1; a weak D match, TRBD1 (6 bases). V gave up 2 bases and J gave up 2 bases, with 10 bases separating them. This CDR3 is 15 amino acids long. Germline lookup yields CDR1 MNHEY and CDR2 SVGAGI. The DNA for the CDR3 is TGTGCCAGCAGTTACGACAGGAACACCTACAATGAGCAGTTCTTC. Protein: CASSYDRNTYNEQFF.

In DNA, the CDR3 is TGTGCCAGCAGCCGAGGCGACAGGGGGCGCGGTCGGATGAACACTGAAGCTTTCTTT. Encoded protein: CASSRGDRGRGRMNTEAFF. The chain uses TRBV7-9 and TRBJ1-1; 10 nucleotides agree with TRBD1. Trimming removed 5 bases from V and 0 bases from J; junction bases left unmatched: 15. Germline V CDR1 and CDR2: SEHNR, FQNEAQ (reference sequence). This CDR3 region has 19 residues.

V usage is TRBV6-4 and J usage is TRBJ2-3; 16 bases agree with TRBD2. The germline CDR1 and CDR2 sequences are MRHNA and SNTAGT. The V and J ends lost 3 bases and 0 bases, in that order; junction bases with no gene match: 9. CDR3 length: 20 residues. CDR3 residues: CASSEGGGTSGRESTDTQYF. The CDR3 bases are TGTGCCAGCAGTGAAGGGGGCGGGACTAGCGGGAGGGAAAGCACAGATACGCAGTATTTT.

This clone was picked up a small number of times. The rearrangement joins TRBV19 to TRBJ1-6; 7 positions match TRBD1. The V gene end was trimmed by 9 bases and the J gene end by 4 bases; junction bases not matched to a gene: 9. There are 15 residues in the CDR3. Germline V lookup: CDR1 LNHDA, CDR2 SQIVND (reference sequence). DNA of the CDR3: TGTGCCAGGAGACAGGGTGAGGCTTATAATTCACCCCTCCACTTT. It codes for CARRQGEAYNSPLHF. The full variable domain, in which reference TRBV19 and TRBJ1-6 provide the parts outside the CDR3, is DGGITQSPKYLFRKEGQNVTLSCEQNLNHDAMYWYRQDPGQGLRLIYYSQIVNDFQKGDIAEGYSVSREKKESFPLTVTSAQKNPTAFYLCARRQGEAYNSPLHFGNGTRLTVT.

The gene calls are TRBV6-5 and TRBJ2-2; D gene unclear. V shed 9 bases and J shed 0 bases, with 14 bases lying between them. Per the germline V gene, CDR1 is MNHEY and CDR2 is SVGAGI. This CDR3 has 15 amino acids. The CDR3, as DNA: TGTGCCAGTGCGATCGACACCCCGAACACCGGGGAGCTGTTTTTT. Its protein is CASAIDTPNTGELFF.

The chain carries TRBV4-3 and TRBJ2-3; D not certain. The CDR3 runs to 15 residues. The V end was cut by 1 base, the J end by 0 bases, with 8 bases between. In germline, CDR1 is LGHNA, CDR2 YSLEER. CDR3 bases: TGCGCCAGCAGCCAAGGAATGCAGAGCACAGATACGCAGTATTTT. Protein sequence: CASSQGMQSTDTQYF.

This sequence joins TRBV6-6 and TRBJ2-1, with 8 positions matching TRBD2. CDR1 is MNHNY and CDR2 is SVGAGI in the germline V gene (reference sequence). The CDR3 has 15 residues. The junction had 11 bases not matched to a gene; V was cut back by 8 bases and J by 5 bases. For the CDR3, the DNA is TGTGCCAGCCCGGGGGGGGCAGGGGAAGACAATGAGCAGTTCTTC. Translating gives CASPGGAGEDNEQFF.

The chain uses TRBV14 and TRBJ1-1; D gene unclear. The CDR3 loop spans 13 amino acids. The V and J ends lost 1 base and 1 base respectively, with 4 bases between them. Germline loops: CDR1 SGHDN, CDR2 FVKESK. The CDR3 loop reads CASSQGQNTEAFF. The CDR3 nucleotides read TGTGCCAGCAGCCAAGGACAGAACACTGAAGCTTTCTTT.